This entry lists 29 T cell receptor beta chains sequenced from one sample in a study of vaccination effects on CD4 cells after COVID-19. In the ViraFEST assay, antigen-specific CD4+ clonotypes were identified by expansion after peptide-pool stimulation. Cells that had been cultured for approximately ten days were the source of isolated CD4+ T cells. Each participant was administered two doses of either the BNT162b2 or the mRNA-1273 vaccine. TCRdb's table, derived via immunoSEQ multiplex PCR, lists solely in-frame clones and lacks some. The table lists 25,000 to 35,000 clones, about 74% of them singletons. The antigens these receptors bind are not known. The specimen was CD4+ T cells from PBMCs cultured with HCoV-OC43 spike peptides, collected after COVID-19 vaccination. As for subset: HCoV-OC43 spike overlapping peptide pool stimulation. These receptors all stem from a human donor who received a COVID-19 vaccine.

The chain combines TRBV6-5 with TRBJ2-7, with 8 bases identical to TRBD1. The J segment lost 2 bases and the V segment lost 6 bases, leaving 0 bases of the junction unmatched. In germline, CDR1 is MNHEY, CDR2 SVGAGI. This CDR3 spans 12 amino acids. The DNA of the CDR3 is TGTGCCAGCAGACAGGGGGCCTACGAGCAGTACTTC. It codes for CASRQGAYEQYF.

DNA for the CDR3: TGTGCCAGCAGCCAAGTTGGGGTTAGCACAGATACGCAGTATTTT. The encoded protein is CASSQVGVSTDTQYF. The V call is TRBV14, the J call TRBJ2-3; unclear D gene. V was shortened by 1 base and J by 0 bases, with 8 bases between the two germline ends. Germline values: CDR1 SGHDN, CDR2 FVKESK. The CDR3 consists of 15 residues.

V usage is TRBV3-1 (or the pseudogene TRBV3-2) and J usage is TRBJ2-5; TRBD2 agrees at 7 bases. CDR1 and CDR2 from the germline V gene are LGHDT and YNNKEL (reference sequence). This CDR3 has 13 amino acids. V trimming: 4 bases; J trimming: 2 bases; junction bases outside the gene matches: 1. The CDR3 bases are TGTGCCAGCAGCCGCGGGGGACAAGAGACCCAGTACTTC. It codes for CASSRGGQETQYF.

The chain employs TRBV19 and TRBJ2-1; D possibly corresponds to TRBD1 (6 bases). The V end was cut by 7 bases, the J end by 0 bases, with 10 bases between. The CDR3 has 14 residues. Germline assignment: CDR1 LNHDA and CDR2 SQIVND (reference sequence). CDR3 coding DNA: TGTGCCAGTAAGGCGGACAGCTCCTACAATGAGCAGTTCTTC. Protein: CASKADSSYNEQFF.

The chain employs TRBV6-5 and TRBJ1-6, with a possible D match to TRBD1 (6 bases). The CDR3 extends over 14 amino acids. Trimming shortened V by 3 bases and J by 7 bases, and 10 bases separated the two germline ends. Germline lookup yields CDR1 MNHEY and CDR2 SVGAGI. The CDR3 nucleotides read TGTGCCAGCAGTTATCTTCAGGGGAATTCACCCCTCCACTTT. It encodes CASSYLQGNSPLHF.

The chain couples TRBV18 to TRBJ1-4; TRBD1 matches at 7 bases. Germline lookup yields CDR1 KGHSH and CDR2 LQKENI. CDR3 length equals 13 residues. Trimming took 4 bases from V and 8 from J; bases not matched to a gene: 4. This CDR3 reads CASSQGAREKLFF. The CDR3 nucleotides read TGTGCCAGCTCACAGGGGGCAAGGGAAAAACTGTTTTTT. The full variable domain, with the rest looked up from reference TRBV18 and TRBJ1-4, is NAGVMQNPRHLVRRRGQEARLRCSPMKGHSHVYWYRQLPEEGLKFMVYLQKENIIDESGMPKERFSAEFPKEGPSILRIQQVVRGDSAAYFCASSQGAREKLFFGSGTQLSVL.

This clone showed up just a few times. The gene calls are TRBV27 and TRBJ1-2; 7 nucleotides agree with TRBD1. The V gene end was trimmed by 2 bases and the J gene end by 7 bases; junction bases not matched to a gene: 7. The CDR3 sequence is 14 residues long. Germline CDR1 MNHEY, CDR2 SMNVEV (reference sequence). The CDR3 region has the DNA TGTGCCAGCAGTTTAAAGGGGGCGGGTCGTGGCTACACCTTC. It encodes CASSLKGAGRGYTF.

The V gene is TRBV6-5, the J gene TRBJ1-1; unclear D gene. The germline CDR1 and CDR2 sequences are MNHEY and SVGAGI. The CDR3 extends over 14 amino acids. The ends were cut back, 7 bases at V and 2 bases at J, with 14 bases in the middle. The CDR3 sequence: CASTPLTENTEAFF. CDR3 bases: TGTGCCAGCACTCCTTTAACAGAAAACACTGAAGCTTTCTTT.

The CDR3 sequence is CASSQPNTGELFF. CDR3 DNA sequence: TGTGCCAGCAGCCAACCGAACACCGGGGAGCTGTTTTTT. The chain couples TRBV3-1 (or the pseudogene TRBV3-2) to TRBJ2-2, with unresolved D. CDR1 LGHDT and CDR2 YNNKEL come from the germline V gene (reference sequence). The CDR3 consists of 13 residues. V lost 2 bases and J 0 bases, leaving 1 base between the germline ends.

This chain connects TRBV15 to TRBJ1-4; 10 bases fit TRBD1. The CDR3 loop spans 16 amino acids. The germline V gene has CDR1 LNHNV and CDR2 YYDKDF (reference sequence). V lost 0 bases and J lost 8; bases outside the gene matches: 6. CDR3 sequence reads: CATSRESGTGAEKLFF. The DNA of the CDR3 is TGTGCCACCAGCAGAGAGTCAGGGACAGGGGCGGAAAAACTGTTTTTT.

The chain links TRBV18 to TRBJ1-3; D is unresolved. Trimming removed 8 bases at V and 0 bases at J, with 11 bases between. CDR3 length: 14 residues. From germline, CDR1 is KGHSH and CDR2 LQKENI. The DNA for the CDR3 is TGTGCCAGCCCAAAAGGACCCTCTGGAAACACCATATATTTT. Translation: CASPKGPSGNTIYF.

The chain joins TRBV6-5 to TRBJ1-2; D remains ambiguous. The CDR3 sequence is 15 residues long. Between the trimmed V and J ends, which lost 0 bases and 2 bases, there was a span of 10 bases. Germline V gene sequence: CDR1 MNHEY, CDR2 SVGAGI. CDR3 coding DNA: TGTGCCAGCAGTTACTCGACCCAAGAAAACTATGGCTACACCTTC. This translates into CASSYSTQENYGYTF.

V and J are TRBV6-1 and TRBJ2-5, with TRBD1 matching 9 bases. Looked up from germline, CDR1 is MNHNS and CDR2 is SASEGT. The V segment lost 3 bases and the J segment 5 bases; nucleotides outside the gene matches: 7. This CDR3 has 15 residues. The CDR3 DNA follows: TGTGCCAGCAGTGAGGGACAGGGATTTGGGGAGACCCAGTACTTC. The encoded protein is CASSEGQGFGETQYF.

The sample holds one count of this clone. This sequence joins TRBV6-5 and TRBJ2-7, with a possible D match to TRBD1 (6 bases). V gave up 6 bases and J gave up 3 bases, with 15 bases separating them. The CDR3 covers 14 residues. The V gene's germline CDR1 is MNHEY and CDR2 SVGAGI. CDR3 residues: CASRPRDTIYEQYF. The CDR3 nucleotides are TGTGCCAGCAGACCACGGGACACCATCTACGAGCAGTACTTC.

This clone was counted a few times. The V and J genes are TRBV6-5 and TRBJ2-7, with a possible D match to TRBD2 (5 bases). Germline lookup yields CDR1 MNHEY and CDR2 SVGAGI. V dropped 7 bases and J dropped 5 bases, with 9 bases sitting between them. There are 11 residues in the CDR3. The CDR3 is CASTRGNEQYF. The CDR3 DNA is TGTGCCAGCACTCGGGGAAACGAGCAGTACTTC.

This clone was seen just once. This chain links TRBV5-1 with TRBJ2-7; D could derive from TRBD1 or TRBD2 (5 bases each). The CDR3 length is 16 residues. The V and J ends lost 5 bases and 3 bases respectively, with 21 bases between them. The germline V gene has CDR1 SGHRS and CDR2 YFSETQ. The DNA for the CDR3 is TGCGCCAGCAGGAATCCGGGGCAACAGGTGGACTACGAGCAGTACTTC. Translation gives CASRNPGQQVDYEQYF.

This clone is a singleton in its sample. The chain couples TRBV11-3 to TRBJ2-3, with D possibly being TRBD2 (6 bases). Germline V gives CDR1 SGHNT, CDR2 YENEEA. The CDR3 spans 19 residues. V was cut by 1 base and J by 0 bases, with 20 bases left in between. DNA for the CDR3: TGTGCCAGCAGCTTAGCCCCGACGGGACTCAGGACTAGCACAGATACGCAGTATTTT. Translating it yields CASSLAPTGLRTSTDTQYF. The whole variable domain, remainder taken from reference TRBV11-3 and TRBJ2-3, is EAGVVQSPRYKIIEKKQPVAFWCNPISGHNTLYWYLQNLGQGPELLIRYENEEAVDDSQLPKDRFSAERLKGVDSTLKIQPAELGDSAVYLCASSLAPTGLRTSTDTQYFGPGTRLTVL.

J is TRBJ2-2 and V is TRBV18; possible D gene TRBD1, 6 bases. The length of the CDR3 is 15 residues. The V end was cut by 3 bases, the J end by 2 bases, with 10 bases between. Germline loops: CDR1 KGHSH, CDR2 LQKENI. This CDR3 reads CASSPGTTNTGELFF. Written as DNA, the CDR3 is TGTGCCAGCTCACCCGGGACAACTAACACCGGGGAGCTGTTTTTT.

V gene TRBV5-1 combines with J gene TRBJ2-1; 11 nucleotides match TRBD2. The CDR3 has 17 residues. Germline lookup yields CDR1 SGHRS and CDR2 YFSETQ. Trimming removed 4 bases from V and 6 bases from J; junction bases left unmatched: 12. CDR3 bases: TGCGCCAGCAGCCCCCACTTCGGGACTAGCGGAGGCAATGAGCAGTTCTTC. This translates into CASSPHFGTSGGNEQFF.

V is TRBV28 and J is TRBJ1-1, with TRBD1 matching over 9 bases. The CDR3 contains 13 residues. Germline CDR1 reads MDHEN; CDR2 reads SYDVKM. J lost 11 bases, V lost 2 bases, and 6 bases had no gene match. The CDR3 DNA follows: TGTGCCAGCAGTTTAGAGACAGGGGGAGGGGCTTTCTTT. Translation: CASSLETGGGAFF.

The gene calls are TRBV5-1 and TRBJ2-7, with D possibly matching TRBD1 (5 bases). Germline CDR1 reads SGHRS; CDR2 reads YFSETQ. The V end lost 3 bases, the J end lost 1 base, and 17 bases lay between the germline ends. This CDR3 is 16 amino acids long. CDR3 in amino acids: CASSWPQGPISYEQYF. In nucleotides, the CDR3 is TGCGCCAGCAGCTGGCCGCAGGGTCCTATTTCCTACGAGCAGTACTTC.

V usage is TRBV28 and J usage is TRBJ2-7; D is perhaps TRBD1 or TRBD2 (5 bases each). The CDR3 is 13 residues long. Germline V gene data show CDR1 as MDHEN and CDR2 as SYDVKM. Trimming took off 10 bases at V and 2 bases at J, with 15 bases between the two ends. DNA for the CDR3: TGTGCCACTACCGGGACCATACCCTACGAGCAGTACTTC. This translates into CATTGTIPYEQYF. The full variable domain, its missing parts supplied by reference TRBV28 and TRBJ2-7, is DVKVTQSSRYLVKRTGEKVFLECVQDMDHENMFWYRQDPGLGLRLIYFSYDVKMKEKGDIPEGYSVSREKKERFSLILESASTNQTSMYLCATTGTIPYEQYFGPGTRLTVT.

The genes are TRBV7-9 and TRBJ1-1, with a possible D match to TRBD1 (5 bases). Trimming pared 2 bases from V and 4 bases from J, leaving 11 bases between. The CDR3 spans 14 residues. Per germline, CDR1 SEHNR and CDR2 FQNEAQ (reference sequence). The CDR3 spells CASSLSEGSTEAFF. CDR3 sequence (DNA): TGTGCCAGCAGCTTATCCGAGGGGTCCACTGAAGCTTTCTTT.

The chain is built from TRBV11-3 and TRBJ2-5; 11 positions match TRBD2. The CDR3 runs 17 residues. Germline loops: CDR1 SGHNT, CDR2 YENEEA. The J segment lost 2 bases and the V segment lost 0 bases, leaving 5 bases of the junction unmatched. CDR3 in DNA: TGTGCCAGCAGCTTAGATGGGCCTAGCGGGGGGCAAGAGACCCAGTACTTC. This encodes CASSLDGPSGGQETQYF.

The table lists this clone with a count of one. This chain uses TRBV30 with TRBJ1-3, with D possibly TRBD1 on 6 matching bases. CDR3 length equals 17 residues. V was trimmed by 0 bases and J by 0 bases, leaving 15 bases between them. Germline V gene lookup returns CDR1 GTSNPN and CDR2 SVGIG (reference sequence). This CDR3 is CAWSVLWGRGSGNTIYF. The CDR3 DNA sequence: TGTGCCTGGAGTGTACTTTGGGGCAGGGGCTCTGGAAACACCATATATTTT.

The chain is built from TRBV9 and TRBJ2-7, with TRBD2 identical over 7 bases. V dropped 2 bases and J dropped 1; count of bases not matched to a gene: 6. CDR1 is SGDLS and CDR2 is YYNGEE in the germline V gene. CDR3 length: 15 residues. Here the CDR3 DNA reads TGTGCCAGCAGCGTGGGGGGGAGCCCTTCCTACGAGCAGTACTTC. This gives the protein CASSVGGSPSYEQYF.

CDR3 residues: CASSGLAGSSYNEQFF. The CDR3 DNA reads as TGTGCCAGCAGCGGGCTAGCGGGATCGTCCTACAATGAGCAGTTCTTC. The rearrangement uses TRBV7-9 and TRBJ2-1, with TRBD2 matching 9 bases. CDR1 is SEHNR, CDR2 FQNEAQ, per germline (reference sequence). The length of the CDR3 is 16 residues. The V and J ends lost 5 bases and 1 base, in that order; junction bases with no gene match: 6.

This chain links TRBV19 with TRBJ1-4, with D possibly matching TRBD1 (6 bases). The V end was cut by 6 bases, the J end by 2 bases, with 13 bases between. The CDR3 runs 15 residues. Germline values: CDR1 LNHDA, CDR2 SQIVND (reference sequence). CDR3: CASRDLGGTNEKLFF. CDR3 in DNA: TGTGCCAGTAGAGACCTTGGGGGCACTAATGAAAAACTGTTTTTT.

The chain is built from TRBV7-9 and TRBJ2-7; D gene unclear. This CDR3 has 12 residues. V was clipped by 4 bases and J by 6 bases, with 10 bases between them. Germline V gene lookup returns CDR1 SEHNR and CDR2 FQNEAQ (reference sequence). The CDR3 loop is CASSSVSREQYF. CDR3 nucleotide sequence: TGTGCCAGCAGCTCCGTTAGTCGCGAGCAGTACTTC.